This TCR beta chain was retrieved from a study of blood T cell repertoires in COVID-19. Assay: immunoSEQ multiplex PCR; the TCRdb copy retains only in-frame clones and omits some. The sample contains tens of thousands of clones, under 85% of which appear only once. The sequence was obtained from a man aged 55-75 years with acute or convalescent COVID-19. The specimen sequenced was peripheral blood.

The CDR3 protein is CAGLRTGGSEKLFF. In DNA form, the CDR3 reads TGTGCCGGACTAAGGACAGGGGGATCTGAAAAACTGTTTTTT. This chain joins TRBV30 and TRBJ1-4; 10 bases are a match to TRBD1. Germline V lookup: CDR1 GTSNPN, CDR2 SVGIG (reference sequence). V lost 8 bases, J lost 7 bases, and 10 bases stayed unmatched. The CDR3 totals 14 residues.